This is a list of T cell receptor beta chains from one sample in a study of blood T cell repertoires in COVID-19. Measured with immunoSEQ multiplex PCR; TCRdb has only the in-frame clones, and not every one. The sample contains under 250,000 clones, 83% of which appear only once. Sequenced sample: peripheral blood. The receptors come from a woman aged 40 to 50 with active or convalescent COVID-19. The CDR3 runs from the conserved cysteine through the conserved F or W. D genes are given only for firm matches. Only some rows state a clone size, as once, few, many or a class for expanded clones.

>TRBD1|.|TRBJ2-3|15|TRBV7-9
TGTGCCAGCAGGGACACAGGGGAACACACAGATACGCAGTATTTT
CASRDTGEHTDTQYF
>.|.|TRBJ2-1|12|TRBV24-1
TGTGCCACCAGTGAGACGGCGGCTGAGCAGTTCTTC
CATSETAAEQFF
>TRBD2|once|TRBJ2-1|15|TRBV9
TGTGCCAGCAGCGTAGAGCCGGGGGGGAGCAATGAGCAGTTCTTC
CASSVEPGGSNEQFF
>.|once|TRBJ2-5|12|TRBV30
TGTGCCTGGACCCCCTCCCAAGAGACCCAGTACTTC
CAWTPSQETQYF
>.|once|TRBJ2-5|14|TRBV30
TGTGCCTGGAGTGTCGCGGGAAGTCCGAAGACCCAGTACTTC
CAWSVAGSPKTQYF
>.|once|TRBJ2-1|14|TRBV18
TGTGCCAGCTCACCAGGTACGGAGAGTAATGAGCAGTTCTTC
CASSPGTESNEQFF
>TRBD1|.|TRBJ1-2|15|TRBV7-6
TGTGCCAGCAGCTCCGGGACCAGGGGGAAATGGGGCTACACCTTC
CASSSGTRGKWGYTF
>.|.|TRBJ1-2|13|TRBV24-1
TGTGCCACCAGTCTCCACGGGAACTATGGCTACACCTTC
CATSLHGNYGYTF
>.|.|TRBJ1-1|16|TRBV30
TGTGCCTGGAGTTTAGGCTTGGGAGGATTGAACACTGAAGCTTTCTTT
CAWSLGLGGLNTEAFF
>.|.|TRBJ2-2|17|TRBV5-1
TGCGCCAGCAGCTTGGCCCTAAGGGCGGGCGACACCGGGGAGCTGTTTTTT
CASSLALRAGDTGELFF
>TRBD1|.|TRBJ1-6|15|TRBV2
TGTGCCAGCAGTGAATTACGGGACAGGCGCTTCCCCCTCCACTTT
CASSELRDRRFPLHF
>TRBD2|.|TRBJ2-1|17|TRBV19
TGTGCCAGTAGGGGACTAGCGGGAGGGCATAGCTACAATGAGCAGTTCTTC
CASRGLAGGHSYNEQFF
>TRBD2|.|TRBJ2-1|14|TRBV7-2
TGTGCCAGCAGCTTGGGCGGGGGGTACAATGAGCAGTTCTTC
CASSLGGGYNEQFF
>TRBD1|.|TRBJ2-6|15|TRBV7-3
TGTGCCAGCAGTCCGACAGGGTCTGGGGCCAACGTCCTGACTTTC
CASSPTGSGANVLTF
>TRBD1|once|TRBJ2-2|16|TRBV10-3
TGTGCCATCAGTGGTGGGACAGGGGTGCTGACCGGGGAGCTGTTTTTT
CAISGGTGVLTGELFF
>.|.|TRBJ1-2|17|TRBV19
TGTGCCAGTAGTATAGCCCACAGTTATAACTGGCGGGATGGCTACACCTTC
CASSIAHSYNWRDGYTF
>TRBD2|.|TRBJ2-1|15|TRBV19
TGTGCCAGTAGTATTATTGGCGGGGGCTACAATGAGCAGTTCTTC
CASSIIGGGYNEQFF
>TRBD2|.|TRBJ2-1|14|TRBV7-3
TGTGCCAGCAGCTTATTGGCGGGGGAGGATGAGCAGTTCTTC
CASSLLAGEDEQFF
>TRBD2|.|TRBJ2-5|20|TRBV2
TGTGCCAGCAGTGAAAGGTGGGGTGGTAGCGGGAGGGTCCACCAAGAGACCCAGTACTTC
CASSERWGGSGRVHQETQYF
>.|.|TRBJ2-7|15|TRBV10-3
TGTGCCATCAGTGAGTTAGGTGGTGGAGGCTACGAGCAGTACTTC
CAISELGGGGYEQYF
>.|.|TRBJ1-3|13|TRBV30
TGTGCCTGGAGGGCGGGGGTCGGAAACACCATATATTTT
CAWRAGVGNTIYF
>TRBD1|.|TRBJ2-2|15|TRBV6-5
TGTGCCAGCAGTCCCGGGACAGCGCGGTCCGGGGAGCTGTTTTTT
CASSPGTARSGELFF
>TRBD1|.|TRBJ2-5|16|TRBV11-2
TGTGCCAGCAGCCCGAGACAGGGGGCTTGGGAAGAGACCCAGTACTTC
CASSPRQGAWEETQYF
>TRBD1|.|TRBJ1-4|14|TRBV5-4
TGTGCCAGCAGCTCAGGGGGCGGGAATGAAAAACTGTTTTTT
CASSSGGGNEKLFF
>.|.|TRBJ2-1|12|TRBV5-1
TGCGCCAGCAGCTTGGGGAGCAATGAGCAGTTCTTC
CASSLGSNEQFF
>.|.|TRBJ2-5|13|TRBV9
TGTGCCAGCGGAAGACAGGGAGGCGGGACCCAGTACTTC
CASGRQGGGTQYF
>.|.|TRBJ1-2|14|TRBV27
TGTGCCAGCGGACCTCACAGGGAGCTCCGAGACTACACCTTC
CASGPHRELRDYTF
>TRBD1|.|TRBJ2-5|15|TRBV12-5
TGTGCTAGTGGTTCGCCGACAGGGGGGCAAGAGACCCAGTACTTC
CASGSPTGGQETQYF
>TRBD1|.|TRBJ2-7|16|TRBV11-3
TGTGCCAGCAGCTTAGGACAGGGTAAAAGGACCTACGAGCAGTACTTC
CASSLGQGKRTYEQYF
>.|many|TRBJ2-3|14|TRBV27
TGTGCCAGCAGTCCTATACCCCTCCCAGATACGCAGTATTTT
CASSPIPLPDTQYF
>.|.|TRBJ2-7|16|TRBV6-5
TGTGCCAGCAGTTATATTCAGGGCAGGAGCTCCTACGAGCAGTACTTC
CASSYIQGRSSYEQYF
>.|.|TRBJ2-1|16|TRBV19
TGTGCCAGTATCCCCGATGGGGGGCGCGGGGGTAATGAGCAGTTCTTC
CASIPDGGRGGNEQFF
>.|once|TRBJ2-7|15|TRBV4-2
TGTGCCAGCAGCCAAGAGGGAGCGGGCGGAAACGAGCAGTACTTC
CASSQEGAGGNEQYF
>.|.|TRBJ2-7|13|TRBV7-9
TGTGCCAGCAGCTTAGAATCTAACTCGCAGCAGTACTTC
CASSLESNSQQYF
>TRBD1|once|TRBJ1-5|14|TRBV24-1
TGTGCCACCAGTCCCACAGGGGGGAATCAGCCCCAGCATTTT
CATSPTGGNQPQHF
>TRBD1|.|TRBJ1-2|15|TRBV5-6
TGTGCCAGCAGCTTAGGACCGGGACAGTTCTATGGCTACACCTTC
CASSLGPGQFYGYTF
>.|.|TRBJ1-2|20|TRBV4-2
TGTGCCAGCAGCCTCAACAGGTCCCACATAGCCAGGGAGGATAACTATGGCTACACCTTC
CASSLNRSHIAREDNYGYTF
>TRBD1|.|TRBJ2-1|23|TRBV6-1
TGTGCCAGCAGTGAAGAGGGGACAGGGTTTTTCTCGGGAGGTCTCCTCTCCTACAATGAGCAGTTCTTC
CASSEEGTGFFSGGLLSYNEQFF
>.|.|TRBJ2-3|16|TRBV15
TGTGCCACCAGCAGAGTAACGGGGGATAGCACAGATACGCAGTATTTT
CATSRVTGDSTDTQYF
>.|few|TRBJ2-5|12|TRBV2
TGTGCCAGCGTACTGGGGAGGGAGACCCAGTACTTC
CASVLGRETQYF
>.|once|TRBJ2-3|13|TRBV10-3
TGTGCCACCTATCTCCCTGAGACAGATACGCAGTATTTT
CATYLPETDTQYF